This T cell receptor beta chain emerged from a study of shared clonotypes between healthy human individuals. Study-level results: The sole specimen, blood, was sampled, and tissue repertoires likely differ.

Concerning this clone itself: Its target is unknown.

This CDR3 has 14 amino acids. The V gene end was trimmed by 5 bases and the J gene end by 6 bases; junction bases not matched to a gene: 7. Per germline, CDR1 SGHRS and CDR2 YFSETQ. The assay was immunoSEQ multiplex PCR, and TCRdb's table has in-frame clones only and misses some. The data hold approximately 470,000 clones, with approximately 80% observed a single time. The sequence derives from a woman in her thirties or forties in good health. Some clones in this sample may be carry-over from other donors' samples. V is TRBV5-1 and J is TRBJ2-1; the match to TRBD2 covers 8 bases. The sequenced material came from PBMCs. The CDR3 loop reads CASRSGRYANEQFF. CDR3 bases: TGCGCCAGCAGAAGCGGGAGATACGCCAATGAGCAGTTCTTC. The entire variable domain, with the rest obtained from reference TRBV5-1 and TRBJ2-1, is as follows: KAGVTQTPRYLIKTRGQQVTLSCSPISGHRSVSWYQQTPGQGLQFLFEYFSETQRNKGNFPGRFSGRQFSNSRSEMNVSTLELGDSALYLCASRSGRYANEQFFGPGTRLTVL.